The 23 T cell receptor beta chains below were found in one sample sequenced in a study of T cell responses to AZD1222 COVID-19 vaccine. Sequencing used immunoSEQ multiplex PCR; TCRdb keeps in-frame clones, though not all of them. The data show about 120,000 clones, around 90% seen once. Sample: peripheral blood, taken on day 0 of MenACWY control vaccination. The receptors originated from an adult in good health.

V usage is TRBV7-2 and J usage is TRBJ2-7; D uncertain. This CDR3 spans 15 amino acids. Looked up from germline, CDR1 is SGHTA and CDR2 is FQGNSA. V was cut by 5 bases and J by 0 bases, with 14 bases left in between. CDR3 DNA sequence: TGTGCCAGCAGCCGTCAATCGGGCGACTCCTACGAGCAGTACTTC. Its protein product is CASSRQSGDSYEQYF.

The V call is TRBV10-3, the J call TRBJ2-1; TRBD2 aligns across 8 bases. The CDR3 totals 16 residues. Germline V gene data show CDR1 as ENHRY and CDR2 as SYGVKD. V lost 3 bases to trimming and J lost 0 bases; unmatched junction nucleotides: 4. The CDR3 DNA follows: TGTGCCATCAGTGAATTTGCGGGGGGCTCCTACAATGAGCAGTTCTTC. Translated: CAISEFAGGSYNEQFF.

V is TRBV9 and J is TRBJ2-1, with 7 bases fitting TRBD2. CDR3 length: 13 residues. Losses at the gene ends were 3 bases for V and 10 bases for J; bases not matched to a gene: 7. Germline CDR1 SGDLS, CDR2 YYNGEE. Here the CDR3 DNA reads TGTGCCAGCAGCGCGATGACTAGCCTAGAGCAGTTCTTC. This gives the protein CASSAMTSLEQFF.

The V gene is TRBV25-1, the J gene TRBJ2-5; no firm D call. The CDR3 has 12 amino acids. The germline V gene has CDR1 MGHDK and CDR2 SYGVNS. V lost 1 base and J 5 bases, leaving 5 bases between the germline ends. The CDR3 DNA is TGTGCCAGCAGTGAATTCGGGGAGACCCAGTACTTC. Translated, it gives CASSEFGETQYF.

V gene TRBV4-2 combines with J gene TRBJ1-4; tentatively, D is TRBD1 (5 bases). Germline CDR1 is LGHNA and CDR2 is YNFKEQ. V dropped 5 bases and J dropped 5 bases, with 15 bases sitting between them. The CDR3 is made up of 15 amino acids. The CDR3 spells CASSNPPGGNEKLFF. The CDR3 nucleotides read TGTGCCAGCAGCAACCCACCGGGGGGGAATGAAAAACTGTTTTTT.

CDR3 DNA sequence: TGTGCCAGCAGCTTGACAGGAACTAATGAAAAACTGTTTTTT. Translating it yields CASSLTGTNEKLFF. The rearrangement joins TRBV5-6 to TRBJ1-4, with a possible D match to TRBD1 (5 bases). Germline CDR1 is SGHDT and CDR2 is YYEEEE. The CDR3 is 14 residues long. Deletions cut 1 base from V and 1 base from J, with 5 bases between. Complete variable domain (other parts from reference TRBV5-6 and TRBJ1-4): DAGVTQSPTHLIKTRGQQVTLRCSPKSGHDTVSWYQQALGQGPQFIFQYYEEEERQRGNFPDRFSGHQFPNYSSELNVNALLLGDSALYLCASSLTGTNEKLFFGSGTQLSVL.

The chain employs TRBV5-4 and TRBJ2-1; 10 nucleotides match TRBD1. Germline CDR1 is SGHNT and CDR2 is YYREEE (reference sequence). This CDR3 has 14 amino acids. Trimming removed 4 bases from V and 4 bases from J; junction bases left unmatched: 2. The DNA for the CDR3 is TGTGCCAGCAGCAGACAGGGGGCTTACAATGAGCAGTTCTTC. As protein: CASSRQGAYNEQFF.

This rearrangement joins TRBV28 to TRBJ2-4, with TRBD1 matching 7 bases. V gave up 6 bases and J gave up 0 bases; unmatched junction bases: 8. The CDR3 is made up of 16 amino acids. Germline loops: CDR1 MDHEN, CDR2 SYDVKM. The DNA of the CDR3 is TGTGCCAGCAGCCCTACAGGGGTGCTAGCCAAAAACATTCAGTACTTC. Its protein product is CASSPTGVLAKNIQYF.

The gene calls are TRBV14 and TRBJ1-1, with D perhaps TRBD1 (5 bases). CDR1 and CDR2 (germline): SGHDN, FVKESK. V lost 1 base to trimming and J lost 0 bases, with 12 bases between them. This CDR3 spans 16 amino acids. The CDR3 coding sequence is TGTGCCAGCAGCCAAGGAACGGGACGGGTGAACACTGAAGCTTTCTTT. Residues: CASSQGTGRVNTEAFF.

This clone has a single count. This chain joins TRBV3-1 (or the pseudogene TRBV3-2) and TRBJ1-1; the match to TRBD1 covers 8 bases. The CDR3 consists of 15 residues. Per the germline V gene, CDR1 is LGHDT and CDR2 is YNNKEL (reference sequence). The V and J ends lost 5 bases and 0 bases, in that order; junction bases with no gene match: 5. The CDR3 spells CASSTRTGMNTEAFF. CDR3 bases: TGTGCCAGCAGCACCCGGACAGGGATGAACACTGAAGCTTTCTTT.

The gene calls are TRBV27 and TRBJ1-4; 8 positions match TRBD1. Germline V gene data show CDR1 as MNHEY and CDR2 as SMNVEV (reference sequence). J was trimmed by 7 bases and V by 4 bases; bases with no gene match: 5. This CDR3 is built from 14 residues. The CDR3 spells CASSWQGAREKLFF. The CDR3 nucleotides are TGTGCCAGCAGTTGGCAGGGGGCGCGTGAAAAACTGTTTTTT.

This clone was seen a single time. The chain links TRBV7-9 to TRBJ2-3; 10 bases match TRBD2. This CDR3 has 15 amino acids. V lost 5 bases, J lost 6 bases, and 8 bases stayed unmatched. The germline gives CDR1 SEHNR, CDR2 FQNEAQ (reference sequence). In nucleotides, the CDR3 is TGTGCCAGCAGCCAAAGCGGGAGGGTGGGGGATACGCAGTATTTT. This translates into CASSQSGRVGDTQYF.

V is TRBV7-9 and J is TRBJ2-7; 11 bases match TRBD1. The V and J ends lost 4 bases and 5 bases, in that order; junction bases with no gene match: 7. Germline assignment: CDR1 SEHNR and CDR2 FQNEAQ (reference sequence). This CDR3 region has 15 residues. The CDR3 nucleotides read TGTGCCAGCAGCTCCCGGACAGGGGGCCGCCACGAGCAGTACGTC. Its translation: CASSSRTGGRHEQYV.

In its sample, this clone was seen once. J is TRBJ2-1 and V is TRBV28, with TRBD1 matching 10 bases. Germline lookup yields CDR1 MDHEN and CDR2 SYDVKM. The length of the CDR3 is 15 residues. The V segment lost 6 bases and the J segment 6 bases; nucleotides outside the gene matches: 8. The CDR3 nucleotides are TGTGCCAGCAGCTTAGCGGGACAGGGGCTCAATGAGCAGTTCTTC. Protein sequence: CASSLAGQGLNEQFF.

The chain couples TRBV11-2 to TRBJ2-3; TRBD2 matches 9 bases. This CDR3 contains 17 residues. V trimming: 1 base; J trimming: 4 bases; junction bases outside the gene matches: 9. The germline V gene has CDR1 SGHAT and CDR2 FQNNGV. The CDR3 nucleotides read TGTGCCAGCAGCTTAGTGGGCGGGGGGGCCTTTCCAGATACGCAGTATTTT. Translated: CASSLVGGGAFPDTQYF.

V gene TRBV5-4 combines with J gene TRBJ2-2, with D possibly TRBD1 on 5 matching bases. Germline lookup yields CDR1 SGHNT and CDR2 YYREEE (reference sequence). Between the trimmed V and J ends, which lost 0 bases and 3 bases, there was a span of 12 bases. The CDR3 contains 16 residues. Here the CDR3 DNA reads TGTGCCAGCAGCTTGGGACAGAGCTCAGACACCGGGGAGCTGTTTTTT. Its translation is CASSLGQSSDTGELFF.

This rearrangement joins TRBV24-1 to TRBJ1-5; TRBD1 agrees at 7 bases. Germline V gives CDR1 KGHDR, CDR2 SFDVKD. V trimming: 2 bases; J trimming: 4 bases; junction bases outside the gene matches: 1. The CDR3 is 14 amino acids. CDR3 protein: CATSDWTGNQPQHF. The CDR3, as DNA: TGTGCCACCAGTGATTGGACAGGAAATCAGCCCCAGCATTTT.

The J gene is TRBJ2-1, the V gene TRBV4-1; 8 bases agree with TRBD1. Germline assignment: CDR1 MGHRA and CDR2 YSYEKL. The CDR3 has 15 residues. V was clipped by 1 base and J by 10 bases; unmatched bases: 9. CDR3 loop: CASSQAGQAKREQFF. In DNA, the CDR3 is TGCGCCAGCAGCCAAGCGGGACAGGCAAAAAGGGAGCAGTTCTTC.

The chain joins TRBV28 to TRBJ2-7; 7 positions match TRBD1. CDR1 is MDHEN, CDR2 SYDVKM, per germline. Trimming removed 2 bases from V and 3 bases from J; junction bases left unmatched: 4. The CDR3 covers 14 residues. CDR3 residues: CASSLTGTVYEQYF. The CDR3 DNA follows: TGTGCCAGCAGTTTAACCGGGACAGTCTACGAGCAGTACTTC. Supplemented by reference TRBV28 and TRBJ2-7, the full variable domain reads DVKVTQSSRYLVKRTGEKVFLECVQDMDHENMFWYRQDPGLGLRLIYFSYDVKMKEKGDIPEGYSVSREKKERFSLILESASTNQTSMYLCASSLTGTVYEQYFGPGTRLTVT.

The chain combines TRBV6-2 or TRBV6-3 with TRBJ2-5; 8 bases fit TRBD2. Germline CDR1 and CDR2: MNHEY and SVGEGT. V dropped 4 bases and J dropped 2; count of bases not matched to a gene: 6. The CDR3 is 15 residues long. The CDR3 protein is CASSSKRGQQETQYF. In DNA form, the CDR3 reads TGTGCCAGCAGTTCCAAGCGGGGGCAACAAGAGACCCAGTACTTC.

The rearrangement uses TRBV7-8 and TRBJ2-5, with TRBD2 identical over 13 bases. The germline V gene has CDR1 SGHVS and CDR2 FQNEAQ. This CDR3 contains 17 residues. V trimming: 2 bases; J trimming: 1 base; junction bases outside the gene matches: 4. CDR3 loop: CASSLRGTSGVQETQYF. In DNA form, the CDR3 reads TGTGCCAGCAGCTTACGGGGGACTAGCGGGGTCCAAGAGACCCAGTACTTC.

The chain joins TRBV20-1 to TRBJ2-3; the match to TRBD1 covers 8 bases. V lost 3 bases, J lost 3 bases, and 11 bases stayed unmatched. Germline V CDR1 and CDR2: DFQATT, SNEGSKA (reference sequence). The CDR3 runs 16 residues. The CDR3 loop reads CSASGPGTGSTDTQYF. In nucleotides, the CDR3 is TGCAGTGCTAGTGGGCCCGGGACAGGATCGACAGATACGCAGTATTTT.

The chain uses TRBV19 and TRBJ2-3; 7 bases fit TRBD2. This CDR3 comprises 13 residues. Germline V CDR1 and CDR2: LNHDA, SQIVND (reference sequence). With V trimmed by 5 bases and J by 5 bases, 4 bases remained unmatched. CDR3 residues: CASSGQRGDTQYF. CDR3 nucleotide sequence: TGTGCCAGTAGTGGGCAGCGGGGAGATACGCAGTATTTT.